This TCR beta chain was identified in a study of human T cells and chemical hapten exposure. The library attached unique molecular identifiers to individual cDNA molecules. TCRdb reprocessed the RACE reads with MiXCR, giving one entry per CDR3 protein. The data show 350,000 to 450,000 distinct CDR3 sequences, with 5% to 6.5% seen just once and 2.5% to 3% held by the top ten. Study results and caveats: It was expanded TCRs that formed significantly more large CDR3 similarity clusters than controls did.

This clonotype has ten or more counts. Its target is unknown. Time point meaning: pre-sensitization, week 0. Treatment described: therapeutic diphenylcyclopropenone sensitization with weekly scalp DPC. Sequenced here: whole blood, sampled in connection with sensitization to the hapten diphenylcyclopropenone (DPC). The TCR was taken from a woman in her fifties or sixties with alopecia areata. Some clones in this sample may be carry-over from other donors' samples.

This chain's CDR3 is CASSSGLAPDTQYF. CDR3 DNA: TGCGCCAGCAGCTCCGGACTAGCCCCAGATACGCAGTATTTT. The rearrangement links TRBV4-1 to TRBJ2-3, with 8 bases matching TRBD2. CDR1 and CDR2 (germline): MGHRA, YSYEKL. This CDR3 comprises 14 residues. After removal of 5 bases from V and 4 bases from J, the junction contained 5 bases not matched to a gene.